Given below is one T cell receptor beta chain in context. This record belongs to a study of blood T cell repertoires in COVID-19. In the study overall: COVID-19 samples, acute and convalescent, were from the United States, Italy and Spain. In each case, the material was cDNA or gDNA derived from T cells, B-cell-depleted T cells, or PBMCs.

Seattle patient enrollment occurred during active infection, with longitudinal follow-up thereafter. Authors' methods: For nucleated cells, counts were estimated from reference gene primer amplification. The method was immunoSEQ multiplex PCR; TCRdb's version includes in-frame clones alone and lacks a portion of them. D and trimming come from the DNA, and the V and J calls and clone size come from that table. The sample yields 55,000 to 75,000 clones, approximately 72% seen once. The sequence was obtained from a woman in her sixties or seventies with COVID-19, enrolled during active disease. The sample consisted of peripheral blood.

The DNA of the CDR3 is TGTGCCAGCAGGCCCCAGGAAGGGACCCAGTACTTC. Translation gives CASRPQEGTQYF. The chain carries TRBV11-1 and TRBJ2-5; no clear D. Germline V gene sequence: CDR1 SGHAT, CDR2 FQDESV (reference sequence). V was shortened by 6 bases and J by 7 bases, with 12 bases between the two germline ends. This CDR3 has 12 amino acids.